The sequence of this T cell receptor (beta chain) was determined in a study of OX40 agonist ivuxolimab in advanced cancers. Study context: Patients were 82.7% male with ages roughly 20 to 90, mean about 60. Study outcomes and limitations: On average, a greater number of expanded clones characterised CD8+ T cells relative to CD4+. Among the least clonally expanded were partial responders at 0.1-3.0 mg/kg.

The CDR3 is made up of 15 amino acids. The germline gives CDR1 SGHNT, CDR2 YYREEE (reference sequence). Trimming took off 4 bases at V and 1 base at J, with 14 bases between the two ends. Here immunoSEQ multiplex PCR was the method, and the copy in TCRdb shows in-frame clones only, minus some. The sample lists about 72,000 clones, 85% to 90% occurring once. On this clone itself: Its cognate antigen is unknown.

Autoimmune disease history or systemic immunosuppression led to patients being barred. The sequencing used CD4+ or CD8+ T cells sorted from blood, collected in a trial of the OX40 agonist ivuxolimab. The chain carries TRBV5-4 and TRBJ1-1; D is ambiguous. This TCR was sampled from an adult with an advanced solid tumor such as melanoma, head and neck, liver or kidney cancer. Here the CDR3 reads CASSPDGYANTEAFF. The CDR3 coding sequence is TGTGCCAGCAGCCCGGACGGATATGCGAACACTGAAGCTTTCTTT. The full variable domain, in which reference TRBV5-4 and TRBJ1-1 provide the parts outside the CDR3, is ETGVTQSPTHLIKTRGQQVTLRCSSQSGHNTVSWYQQALGQGPQFIFQYYREEENGRGNFPPRFSGLQFPNYSSELNVNALELDDSALYLCASSPDGYANTEAFFGQGTRLTVV.